This is a list of T cell receptor beta chains from one sample in a study of chemoradiotherapy in HPV16-positive cancers. The assay was immunoSEQ multiplex PCR, and TCRdb's table has in-frame clones only and misses some. The sample carries about 15,000 clones, roughly 91% recorded once. The specimen comprised blood, sampled from a patient who underwent chemoradiotherapy. The receptors here all came from a human donor with HPV-associated anogenital cancer. Each CDR3 is given with its conserved first and last residue. Fields, in order: clone size, V gene, J gene, D gene, CDR3 protein, CDR3 DNA. D genes are given only for firm matches. Only part of the rows carry a size: once, few, many, or a class if the clone is expanded.

abundance: -
v_gene: TRBV5-1
j_gene: TRBJ1-6
d_gene: -
CDR3aa: CASSLNFGAGSPLHF
CDR3nt: TGCGCCAGCAGCTTGAACTTCGGGGCGGGATCACCCCTCCACTTT

abundance: -
v_gene: TRBV9
j_gene: TRBJ2-7
d_gene: TRBD1
CDR3aa: CASSVEGGRYEQYF
CDR3nt: TGTGCCAGCAGCGTAGAAGGGGGCCGGTACGAGCAGTACTTC

abundance: -
v_gene: TRBV27
j_gene: TRBJ2-5
d_gene: TRBD2
CDR3aa: CASSRGGPETQYF
CDR3nt: TGTGCCAGCAGTCGGGGGGGCCCGGAGACCCAGTACTTC

abundance: -
v_gene: TRBV2
j_gene: TRBJ2-4
d_gene: -
CDR3aa: CASNFQGRNIQYF
CDR3nt: TGTGCCAGCAATTTCCAGGGAAGGAACATTCAGTACTTC

abundance: -
v_gene: TRBV29-1
j_gene: TRBJ1-6
d_gene: TRBD1
CDR3aa: CSVSTGDASPLHF
CDR3nt: TGCAGCGTTTCAACAGGGGACGCTTCACCCCTCCACTTT

abundance: -
v_gene: TRBV6-1
j_gene: TRBJ1-1
d_gene: -
CDR3aa: CASSVEQGYTEAFF
CDR3nt: TGTGCCAGCAGCGTGGAGCAGGGCTACACTGAAGCTTTCTTT

abundance: -
v_gene: TRBV5-1
j_gene: TRBJ2-7
d_gene: -
CDR3aa: CASSLELAYEQYF
CDR3nt: TGCGCCAGCAGCTTGGAATTGGCCTACGAGCAGTACTTC

abundance: -
v_gene: TRBV6-5
j_gene: TRBJ1-6
d_gene: TRBD1
CDR3aa: CASSRTGNYPLHF
CDR3nt: TGTGCCAGCAGTCGGACAGGAAACTACCCCCTCCACTTT

abundance: -
v_gene: TRBV7-6
j_gene: TRBJ1-1
d_gene: -
CDR3aa: CASSLKWNTEAFF
CDR3nt: TGTGCCAGCAGCTTAAAGTGGAACACTGAAGCTTTCTTT

abundance: -
v_gene: TRBV6-5
j_gene: TRBJ2-5
d_gene: -
CDR3aa: CASSYRDRRQETQYF
CDR3nt: TGTGCCAGCAGTTATCGAGACAGGCGCCAAGAGACCCAGTACTTC

abundance: -
v_gene: TRBV9
j_gene: TRBJ2-3
d_gene: TRBD2
CDR3aa: CASSTLSGGASDTQYF
CDR3nt: TGTGCCAGCAGCACCCTCAGCGGGGGGGCATCAGATACGCAGTATTTT

abundance: -
v_gene: TRBV28
j_gene: TRBJ1-1
d_gene: -
CDR3aa: CASSRTLGTNTEAFF
CDR3nt: TGTGCCAGCAGTCGCACCCTCGGGACGAACACTGAAGCTTTCTTT

abundance: -
v_gene: TRBV4-2
j_gene: TRBJ1-1
d_gene: -
CDR3aa: CASSQTGGNTEAFF
CDR3nt: TGTGCCAGCAGCCAAACGGGGGGAAACACTGAAGCTTTCTTT

abundance: -
v_gene: TRBV7-6
j_gene: TRBJ2-1
d_gene: -
CDR3aa: CASSSHYNEQFF
CDR3nt: TGTGCCAGCAGCTCCCATTACAATGAGCAGTTCTTC

abundance: -
v_gene: TRBV19
j_gene: TRBJ1-2
d_gene: -
CDR3aa: CASSQGVVAGYTF
CDR3nt: TGTGCCAGTAGCCAAGGGGTCGTTGCGGGCTACACCTTC

abundance: -
v_gene: TRBV7-3
j_gene: TRBJ1-1
d_gene: -
CDR3aa: CASSSDSRSNTEAFF
CDR3nt: TGTGCCAGCAGCTCCGATAGTAGATCGAACACTGAAGCTTTCTTT

abundance: -
v_gene: TRBV6-1
j_gene: TRBJ2-5
d_gene: -
CDR3aa: CASSVGDISWQETQYF
CDR3nt: TGTGCCAGCAGTGTGGGGGACATCAGTTGGCAAGAGACCCAGTACTTC

abundance: -
v_gene: TRBV10-2
j_gene: TRBJ1-1
d_gene: -
CDR3aa: CASSSTGPVTEAFF
CDR3nt: TGCGCCAGCAGTAGCACAGGCCCAGTCACTGAAGCTTTCTTT

abundance: -
v_gene: TRBV4-1
j_gene: TRBJ2-7
d_gene: TRBD2
CDR3aa: CASSRTSGRLDEQYF
CDR3nt: TGCGCCAGCAGCAGGACTAGCGGGCGTCTTGACGAGCAGTACTTC

abundance: -
v_gene: TRBV28
j_gene: TRBJ1-5
d_gene: -
CDR3aa: CASSPSQGLGNLDQPQHF
CDR3nt: TGTGCCAGCAGCCCGAGCCAGGGCCTTGGGAATCTCGATCAGCCCCAGCATTTT

abundance: -
v_gene: TRBV6-1
j_gene: TRBJ2-1
d_gene: -
CDR3aa: CASSEYGSTYNEQFF
CDR3nt: TGTGCCAGCAGTGAATACGGCAGCACCTACAATGAGCAGTTCTTC

abundance: -
v_gene: TRBV19
j_gene: TRBJ2-7
d_gene: -
CDR3aa: CASSTHGSYEQYF
CDR3nt: TGTGCCAGTAGTACCCACGGCTCCTACGAGCAGTACTTC

abundance: -
v_gene: TRBV19
j_gene: TRBJ2-6
d_gene: -
CDR3aa: CASSGKRRSGANVLTF
CDR3nt: TGTGCCAGTAGTGGGAAGAGACGCTCTGGGGCCAACGTCCTGACTTTC

abundance: -
v_gene: TRBV19
j_gene: TRBJ2-3
d_gene: TRBD1
CDR3aa: CATKVDRDTDTQYF
CDR3nt: TGTGCCACGAAAGTGGACAGGGACACAGATACGCAGTATTTT

abundance: -
v_gene: TRBV5-1
j_gene: TRBJ2-5
d_gene: -
CDR3aa: CASSSRREETQYF
CDR3nt: TGCGCCAGCAGCTCTAGACGGGAAGAGACCCAGTACTTC

abundance: -
v_gene: TRBV7-9
j_gene: TRBJ2-2
d_gene: -
CDR3aa: CASSLSQELFF
CDR3nt: TGTGCCAGCAGCTTATCCCAGGAGCTGTTTTTT

abundance: -
v_gene: TRBV5-8
j_gene: TRBJ1-4
d_gene: TRBD1
CDR3aa: CASSLGQGIGLNEKLFF
CDR3nt: TGTGCCAGCAGCTTGGGACAGGGAATTGGCCTGAATGAAAAACTGTTTTTT

abundance: -
v_gene: TRBV7-9
j_gene: TRBJ2-3
d_gene: TRBD1
CDR3aa: CASSSKQGIGTQYF
CDR3nt: TGTGCCAGCAGCTCAAAACAGGGGATAGGTACGCAGTATTTT

abundance: -
v_gene: TRBV5-6
j_gene: TRBJ2-7
d_gene: TRBD1
CDR3aa: CASSPTRDSYYEQYF
CDR3nt: TGTGCCAGCAGCCCTACCCGGGACAGCTACTACGAGCAGTACTTC

abundance: -
v_gene: TRBV27
j_gene: TRBJ1-1
d_gene: TRBD1
CDR3aa: CASRQARDSLNTEAFF
CDR3nt: TGTGCCAGCAGGCAAGCCAGGGACAGCCTTAACACTGAAGCTTTCTTT

abundance: -
v_gene: TRBV28
j_gene: TRBJ1-3
d_gene: -
CDR3aa: CASRPPSSGRRNTIYF
CDR3nt: TGTGCCAGCAGGCCGCCTTCTTCGGGAAGAAGGAACACCATATATTTT

abundance: -
v_gene: TRBV2
j_gene: TRBJ2-5
d_gene: TRBD2
CDR3aa: CASSGGETQYF
CDR3nt: TGTGCCAGCAGCGGGGGGGAGACCCAGTACTTC

abundance: once
v_gene: TRBV10-1
j_gene: TRBJ2-7
d_gene: TRBD2
CDR3aa: CASSDGTSASYEQYF
CDR3nt: TGCGCCAGCAGTGATGGGACTAGCGCTTCCTACGAGCAGTACTTC

abundance: -
v_gene: TRBV5-8
j_gene: TRBJ2-2
d_gene: -
CDR3aa: CASSPPGANTGELFF
CDR3nt: TGTGCCAGCAGCCCTCCAGGCGCGAACACCGGGGAGCTGTTTTTT

abundance: few
v_gene: TRBV6-1
j_gene: TRBJ1-4
d_gene: -
CDR3aa: CASRPFGGTNEKLFF
CDR3nt: TGTGCCAGCAGACCCTTTGGGGGCACTAATGAAAAACTGTTTTTT

abundance: -
v_gene: TRBV19
j_gene: TRBJ1-5
d_gene: -
CDR3aa: CASNYLGVQPQHF
CDR3nt: TGTGCCAGTAACTATTTGGGAGTCCAGCCCCAGCATTTT

abundance: -
v_gene: TRBV4-1
j_gene: TRBJ1-2
d_gene: TRBD1
CDR3aa: CASSQGGQAPYGYTF
CDR3nt: TGCGCCAGCAGCCAAGGGGGACAGGCCCCCTATGGCTACACCTTC

abundance: -
v_gene: TRBV19
j_gene: TRBJ2-2
d_gene: -
CDR3aa: CASSEAWGELFF
CDR3nt: TGTGCCAGTAGTGAGGCCTGGGGGGAGCTGTTTTTT

abundance: -
v_gene: TRBV6-1
j_gene: TRBJ1-2
d_gene: -
CDR3aa: CASSRSNYGYTF
CDR3nt: TGTGCCAGCAGTAGGTCGAACTATGGCTACACCTTC

abundance: -
v_gene: TRBV11-2
j_gene: TRBJ1-4
d_gene: -
CDR3aa: CASSLDQGGRREKLFF
CDR3nt: TGTGCCAGCAGCTTAGATCAAGGGGGTCGGCGAGAAAAACTGTTTTTT

abundance: -
v_gene: TRBV7-9
j_gene: TRBJ1-4
d_gene: -
CDR3aa: CASSLVEEKLFF
CDR3nt: TGTGCCAGCAGCTTAGTGGAGGAAAAACTGTTTTTT

abundance: -
v_gene: TRBV11-2
j_gene: TRBJ2-3
d_gene: TRBD1
CDR3aa: CASSKQRTGGTDTQYF
CDR3nt: TGTGCCAGCAGCAAGCAACGGACAGGGGGCACAGATACGCAGTATTTT

abundance: -
v_gene: TRBV6-1
j_gene: TRBJ1-4
d_gene: TRBD1
CDR3aa: CASSDPGTGVVEKLFF
CDR3nt: TGTGCCAGCAGTGACCCCGGGACAGGGGTGGTTGAAAAACTGTTTTTT

abundance: few
v_gene: TRBV7-9
j_gene: TRBJ1-2
d_gene: -
CDR3aa: CASSLDTYGYTF
CDR3nt: TGTGCCAGCAGCTTAGACACCTATGGCTACACCTTC

abundance: once
v_gene: TRBV11-2
j_gene: TRBJ1-6
d_gene: -
CDR3aa: CASSSPRGLNSPLHF
CDR3nt: TGTGCCAGCAGCTCCCCGCGGGGTTTGAATTCACCCCTCCACTTT

abundance: -
v_gene: TRBV9
j_gene: TRBJ1-1
d_gene: -
CDR3aa: CASSEGPPAEAFF
CDR3nt: TGTGCCAGCAGCGAAGGGCCCCCGGCTGAAGCTTTCTTT

abundance: once
v_gene: TRBV7-8
j_gene: TRBJ1-2
d_gene: TRBD1
CDR3aa: CASSLGIGGEYGYTF
CDR3nt: TGTGCCAGCAGCTTAGGGATAGGGGGCGAATATGGCTACACCTTC

abundance: once
v_gene: TRBV2
j_gene: TRBJ1-1
d_gene: -
CDR3aa: CASSFRVSAFF
CDR3nt: TGTGCCAGCAGTTTCAGGGTTTCAGCTTTCTTT

abundance: -
v_gene: TRBV6-6
j_gene: TRBJ2-1
d_gene: -
CDR3aa: CASSQSPDKSYNEQFF
CDR3nt: TGTGCCAGCAGTCAGTCCCCAGATAAGTCCTACAATGAGCAGTTCTTC

abundance: -
v_gene: TRBV28
j_gene: TRBJ1-5
d_gene: -
CDR3aa: CASSFGRSNQPQHF
CDR3nt: TGTGCCAGCAGTTTCGGCAGGTCCAATCAGCCCCAGCATTTT

abundance: -
v_gene: TRBV5-6
j_gene: TRBJ2-3
d_gene: -
CDR3aa: CASSPGGPSVGTDTQYF
CDR3nt: TGTGCCAGCAGCCCTGGCGGACCTAGCGTAGGCACAGATACGCAGTATTTT

abundance: once
v_gene: TRBV5-4
j_gene: TRBJ1-1
d_gene: -
CDR3aa: CASSWGTTEAFF
CDR3nt: TGTGCCAGCAGCTGGGGGACCACTGAAGCTTTCTTT

abundance: -
v_gene: TRBV28
j_gene: TRBJ2-5
d_gene: TRBD2
CDR3aa: CASRPGTSGPITQYF
CDR3nt: TGTGCCAGCAGACCCGGGACTAGCGGACCTATTACCCAGTACTTC

abundance: once
v_gene: TRBV5-5
j_gene: TRBJ1-2
d_gene: TRBD1
CDR3aa: CASGAIGTGRGYTF
CDR3nt: TGTGCCAGCGGCGCCATCGGGACAGGGAGGGGCTACACCTTC

abundance: -
v_gene: TRBV7-9
j_gene: TRBJ1-2
d_gene: -
CDR3aa: CASSTREGLNGYTF
CDR3nt: TGTGCCAGCAGCACCCGGGAGGGGCTGAATGGCTACACCTTC

abundance: -
v_gene: TRBV7-2
j_gene: TRBJ2-3
d_gene: -
CDR3aa: CASSPPTDTQYF
CDR3nt: TGTGCCAGCAGCCCGCCCACAGATACGCAGTATTTT

abundance: -
v_gene: TRBV19
j_gene: TRBJ1-3
d_gene: -
CDR3aa: CASLGRGDSGNTIYF
CDR3nt: TGTGCCAGTCTCGGAAGGGGTGACTCTGGAAACACCATATATTTT